This is a list of T cell receptor beta chains from one sample in a study of T cell repertoires in cytomegalovirus infection. TCRdb redid the calling of the reads with MiXCR, one entry per CDR3 protein. The sample contains approximately 500,000 distinct CDR3 sequences, more than 15% of which appear only once. Source material: CD8+ T cells from PBMCs. All receptors come from a human donor in good health (CMV status not recorded). Some clones in this sample may be carry-over from other donors' samples. Each CDR3 is given with its conserved first and last residue. Clone size is shown for a subset of rows, as once, few, many or a class of expanded clone.

abundance: NA
v_gene: TRBV5-6
j_gene: TRBJ1-4
CDR3aa: CASSLADTNEKLFF

abundance: many
v_gene: TRBV6-6
j_gene: TRBJ2-2
CDR3aa: CASSYSLVGGGSANTGELFF

abundance: few
v_gene: TRBV19
j_gene: TRBJ2-1
CDR3aa: CASSPGLAKEQFF

abundance: few
v_gene: TRBV12-3/TRBV12-4
j_gene: TRBJ1-2
CDR3aa: CASSLATPSLRAGYTF

abundance: many
v_gene: TRBV20-1
j_gene: TRBJ1-5
CDR3aa: CSARALKGENQPQHF

abundance: NA
v_gene: TRBV28
j_gene: TRBJ2-2
CDR3aa: CASSPQAGVDGELFF

abundance: many
v_gene: TRBV7-3
j_gene: TRBJ2-7
CDR3aa: CASSEGQISYEQYF

abundance: many
v_gene: TRBV12-3/TRBV12-4
j_gene: TRBJ1-1
CDR3aa: CASQGTEAFF

abundance: NA
v_gene: TRBV27
j_gene: TRBJ2-1
CDR3aa: CASSLTSGRARGEQFF

abundance: few
v_gene: TRBV19
j_gene: TRBJ1-5
CDR3aa: CASSLLRDRDQPQHF

abundance: many
v_gene: TRBV11-2
j_gene: TRBJ2-3
CDR3aa: CASSPTWKGRARGDTQYF

abundance: NA
v_gene: TRBV25-1
j_gene: TRBJ2-3
CDR3aa: CASRQDRAPHTDTQYF

abundance: NA
v_gene: TRBV20-1
j_gene: TRBJ2-3
CDR3aa: CSAPRDLTQDTQYF

abundance: NA
v_gene: TRBV18
j_gene: TRBJ2-5
CDR3aa: CASSPPIATATQYF

abundance: many
v_gene: TRBV7-9
j_gene: TRBJ1-1
CDR3aa: CASSLSVPNTEAFF

abundance: many
v_gene: TRBV11-3
j_gene: TRBJ2-3
CDR3aa: CASSLVGTGGFPADTQYF

abundance: few
v_gene: TRBV6-8
j_gene: TRBJ1-2
CDR3aa: CASSPGLDYGYTF

abundance: many
v_gene: TRBV7-8
j_gene: TRBJ2-1
CDR3aa: CASSSGLAGAPSGNEQFF

abundance: few
v_gene: TRBV4-1
j_gene: TRBJ1-3
CDR3aa: CASSQVYQGMTNTIYF

abundance: many
v_gene: TRBV10-3
j_gene: TRBJ2-3
CDR3aa: CAIGGTSGGDPTDTQYF

abundance: many
v_gene: TRBV7-8
j_gene: TRBJ2-2
CDR3aa: CASSPRPAGAGELFF

abundance: NA
v_gene: TRBV12-3/TRBV12-4
j_gene: TRBJ1-4
CDR3aa: CASSSRGPREKLFF

abundance: NA
v_gene: TRBV14
j_gene: TRBJ2-1
CDR3aa: CASSFRQSPYNEQFF

abundance: few
v_gene: TRBV27
j_gene: TRBJ2-3
CDR3aa: CASRADSYTQYF

abundance: few
v_gene: TRBV2
j_gene: TRBJ1-2
CDR3aa: CASIPSGHGYTF

abundance: many
v_gene: TRBV11-1
j_gene: TRBJ2-3
CDR3aa: CASSLSGSGADTQYF

abundance: many
v_gene: TRBV27
j_gene: TRBJ1-2
CDR3aa: CASSSGQIPNYGYTF

abundance: NA
v_gene: TRBV28
j_gene: TRBJ1-5
CDR3aa: CASSLYVGSRGRQPQHF

abundance: few
v_gene: TRBV29-1
j_gene: TRBJ2-7
CDR3aa: CSVKDSLSYEQYF

abundance: many
v_gene: TRBV7-2
j_gene: TRBJ1-6
CDR3aa: CASSLGWTANSPLHF

abundance: NA
v_gene: TRBV9
j_gene: TRBJ2-5
CDR3aa: CASSGGGGQKETQYF

abundance: few
v_gene: TRBV27
j_gene: TRBJ2-7
CDR3aa: CASRVGGSYEQYF

abundance: NA
v_gene: TRBV27
j_gene: TRBJ1-1
CDR3aa: CASSPDRGPSAFF

abundance: NA
v_gene: TRBV5-4
j_gene: TRBJ2-7
CDR3aa: CASSQGLAGGASYEQYF

abundance: few
v_gene: TRBV20-1
j_gene: TRBJ2-5
CDR3aa: CSARDRDYQETQYF

abundance: NA
v_gene: TRBV6-1
j_gene: TRBJ2-7
CDR3aa: CASSEEAGSTAYEQYF

abundance: NA
v_gene: TRBV27
j_gene: TRBJ2-2
CDR3aa: CASSPGGPGELFF

abundance: many
v_gene: TRBV6-1
j_gene: TRBJ1-2
CDR3aa: CASDREDYGYTF

abundance: many
v_gene: TRBV7-9
j_gene: TRBJ1-5
CDR3aa: CASSPQGEIDQPQHF

abundance: NA
v_gene: TRBV9
j_gene: TRBJ2-7
CDR3aa: CASSDGLGQYF

abundance: many
v_gene: TRBV7-8
j_gene: TRBJ2-1
CDR3aa: CASSTVGNEQFF

abundance: many
v_gene: TRBV10-3
j_gene: TRBJ1-1
CDR3aa: CAIIQGTEAFF

abundance: many
v_gene: TRBV7-6
j_gene: TRBJ1-2
CDR3aa: CASSRPGQFYGYTF

abundance: many
v_gene: TRBV12-5
j_gene: TRBJ1-2
CDR3aa: CASGFGDRGINYGYTF

abundance: NA
v_gene: TRBV20-1
j_gene: TRBJ1-4
CDR3aa: CSSLDNNEKLFF

abundance: many
v_gene: TRBV5-6
j_gene: TRBJ1-1
CDR3aa: CASSSLPGTSGGFGTEAFF

abundance: many
v_gene: TRBV7-6
j_gene: TRBJ2-7
CDR3aa: CASSLIPYEQYF

abundance: NA
v_gene: TRBV6-2/TRBV6-3
j_gene: TRBJ1-5
CDR3aa: CASSNAGRAYQPQHF